The source of this TCR beta chain is a study of blood T cell repertoires in COVID-19. About the research overall: Sites across the United States, Italy and Spain contributed samples from acute and convalescent COVID-19. PBMCs, B-cell-depleted T cells, or T cells were the source of the cDNA or gDNA that made up the material.

Original processing methods: Reference gene primer amplification yielded estimated nucleated cell counts. The table came from immunoSEQ multiplex PCR; TCRdb's copy has only in-frame clones and leaves some out. V and J calls and clone size follow that table, whereas D and trimming were derived from the DNA. The data hold roughly 400,000 clones, with over 85% observed a single time. Participants' reported clinical history set cohort assignment. This CDR3 is built from 15 residues. CDR1 MNHEY and CDR2 SVGAGI come from the germline V gene. The V segment lost 5 bases and the J segment 4 bases; nucleotides outside the gene matches: 9.

This clonotype originated in a woman under 40 who had recovered from COVID-19. This rearrangement joins TRBV6-5 to TRBJ1-1; 8 nucleotides align to TRBD1. Sequences were obtained from PBMCs or T cells enriched from blood (not recorded which). The CDR3 nucleotides read TGTGCCAGCAGTCGCACAGGGGGTTTAGCCACTGAAGCTTTCTTT. This gives the protein CASSRTGGLATEAFF.